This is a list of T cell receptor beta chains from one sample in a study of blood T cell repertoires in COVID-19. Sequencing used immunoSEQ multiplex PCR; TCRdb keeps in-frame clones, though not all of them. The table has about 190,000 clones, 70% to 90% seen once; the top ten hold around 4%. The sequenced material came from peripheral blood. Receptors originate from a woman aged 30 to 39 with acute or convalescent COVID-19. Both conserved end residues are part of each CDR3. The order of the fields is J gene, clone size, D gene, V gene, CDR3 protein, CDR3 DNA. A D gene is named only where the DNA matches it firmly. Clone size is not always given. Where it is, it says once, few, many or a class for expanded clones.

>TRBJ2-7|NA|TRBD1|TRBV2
CASREQGVFDEQYF
TGTGCCAGCAGAGAACAGGGGGTATTCGACGAGCAGTACTTC
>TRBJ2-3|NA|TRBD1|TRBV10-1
CASRGQGGDTQYF
TGCGCCAGCAGGGGACAGGGCGGTGATACGCAGTATTTT
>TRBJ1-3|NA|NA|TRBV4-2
CASSREQGRENTIYF
TGTGCCAGCAGCCGAGAGCAGGGGAGGGAAAACACCATATATTTT
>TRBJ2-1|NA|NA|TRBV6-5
CASSYPGKEQFF
TGTGCCAGCAGTTATCCCGGGAAAGAGCAGTTCTTC
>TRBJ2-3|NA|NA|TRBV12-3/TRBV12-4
CASSFPWTGTQYF
TGTGCCAGCAGTTTTCCGTGGACTGGGACGCAGTATTTT
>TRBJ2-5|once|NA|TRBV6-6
CASASQETQYF
TGTGCCAGCGCTAGCCAAGAGACCCAGTACTTC
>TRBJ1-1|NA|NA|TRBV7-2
CASSTYTEAFF
TGTGCCAGCAGCACTTACACTGAAGCTTTCTTT
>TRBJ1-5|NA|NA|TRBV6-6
CAGGQLSTNQPQHF
TGTGCCGGCGGACAGCTAAGCACCAATCAGCCCCAGCATTTT
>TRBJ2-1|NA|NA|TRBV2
CASGPRAYNEQFF
TGTGCCAGCGGTCCGCGGGCCTACAATGAGCAGTTCTTC
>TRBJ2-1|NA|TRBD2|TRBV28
CASGTPGTSGKQFF
TGTGCCAGCGGTACCCCGGGGACTAGCGGAAAGCAGTTCTTC
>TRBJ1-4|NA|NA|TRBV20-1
CSASYRNRDEKLFF
TGCAGTGCTAGTTACCGGAACAGGGATGAAAAACTGTTTTTT
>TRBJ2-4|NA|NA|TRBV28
CASRGFSNIQYF
TGTGCCTCCCGGGGTTTCTCAAACATTCAGTACTTC
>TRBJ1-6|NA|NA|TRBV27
CASRRQDSPLHF
TGTGCCAGCAGGCGCCAGGATTCACCCCTCCACTTT
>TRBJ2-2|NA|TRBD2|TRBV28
CASSFQGLTGELFF
TGTGCCAGCAGTTTCCAGGGACTAACCGGGGAGCTGTTTTTT
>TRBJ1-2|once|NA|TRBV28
CASRRPPQDGYTF
TGTGCCAGCAGACGTCCCCCACAGGATGGCTACACCTTC
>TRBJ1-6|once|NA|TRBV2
CASSGEGNSPLHF
TGTGCCAGCAGTGGTGAGGGCAATTCACCCCTCCACTTT
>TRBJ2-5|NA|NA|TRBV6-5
CASSYGGASETQYF
TGTGCCAGCAGTTACGGTGGGGCTTCAGAGACCCAGTACTTC
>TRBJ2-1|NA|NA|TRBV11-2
CASSLATTGEQFF
TGTGCCAGCAGCTTGGCCACTACCGGTGAGCAGTTCTTC
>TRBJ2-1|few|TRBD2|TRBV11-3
CASSSVKASGSSYNEQFF
TGTGCCAGCAGCTCCGTGAAAGCTAGCGGGAGCTCCTACAATGAGCAGTTCTTC
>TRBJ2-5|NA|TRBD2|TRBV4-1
CASSRTGTSLQETQYF
TGCGCCAGCAGCCGTACAGGGACTAGCCTTCAAGAGACCCAGTACTTC
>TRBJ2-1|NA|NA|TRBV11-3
CASSTRGKGYNEQFF
TGTGCCAGCAGCACCAGGGGTAAAGGGTACAATGAGCAGTTCTTC
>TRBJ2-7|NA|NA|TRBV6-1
CASSEGASRFREQYF
TGTGCCAGCAGTGAAGGAGCTAGCCGATTCCGCGAGCAGTACTTC
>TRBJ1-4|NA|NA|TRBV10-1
CASSEDTTGSKLFF
TGCGCCAGCAGTGAGGATACTACAGGGAGCAAACTGTTTTTT
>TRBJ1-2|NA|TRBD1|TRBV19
CASSLQGDYGYTF
TGTGCCAGTAGTTTACAGGGGGACTATGGCTACACCTTC
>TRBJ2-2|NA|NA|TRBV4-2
CASSQTDQVPGELFF
TGTGCCAGCAGCCAAACCGACCAGGTCCCCGGGGAGCTGTTTTTT
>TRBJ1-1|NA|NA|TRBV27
CASASRGGAGTEAFF
TGTGCCAGCGCCTCCCGTGGGGGCGCCGGCACTGAAGCTTTCTTT
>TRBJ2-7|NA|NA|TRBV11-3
CASSLARGTLYNF
TGTGCCAGCAGCTTAGCCCGCGGGACCCTTTACAACTTC
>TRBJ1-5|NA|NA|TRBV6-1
CASSEQGVSQPQHF
TGTGCCAGCAGTGAACAAGGGGTAAGTCAGCCCCAGCATTTT
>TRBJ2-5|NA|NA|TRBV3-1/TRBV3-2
CASSERRGETQYF
TGTGCCAGCAGCGAGCGGAGGGGCGAGACCCAGTACTTC
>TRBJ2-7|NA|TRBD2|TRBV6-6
CASSRLAGDSSSYEQYF
TGTGCCAGCAGCCGACTAGCGGGGGATTCAAGCTCCTACGAGCAGTACTTC
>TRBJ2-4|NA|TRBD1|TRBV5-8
CASSRTGTAKNIQYF
TGTGCCAGCAGCCGGACAGGGACAGCCAAAAACATTCAGTACTTC
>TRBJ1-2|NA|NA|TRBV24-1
CATSGRDYGYTF
TGTGCCACCAGTGGACGGGACTATGGCTACACCTTC
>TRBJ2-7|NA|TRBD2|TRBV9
CASSVGGGLAGEYEQYF
TGTGCCAGCAGCGTAGGTGGCGGGTTAGCGGGAGAGTACGAGCAGTACTTC
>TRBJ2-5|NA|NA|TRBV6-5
CASSYASAETQYF
TGTGCCAGCAGTTACGCGTCCGCAGAGACCCAGTACTTC
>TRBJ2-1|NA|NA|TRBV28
CASKRSSYNEQFF
TGTGCCAGCAAGCGTAGCTCCTACAATGAGCAGTTCTTC
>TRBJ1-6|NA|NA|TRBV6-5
CAIQRTVRDSPLHF
TGTGCCATACAAAGGACAGTGAGGGATTCACCCCTCCACTTT
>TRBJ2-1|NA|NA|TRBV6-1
CASSERELWEQFF
TGTGCCAGCAGTGAACGCGAACTTTGGGAGCAGTTCTTC
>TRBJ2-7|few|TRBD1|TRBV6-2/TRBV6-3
CASSWTGYEQYF
TGTGCCAGCAGCTGGACAGGTTACGAGCAGTACTTC
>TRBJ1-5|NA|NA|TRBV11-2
CASSLEGQPQHF
TGTGCCAGCAGCTTGGAGGGTCAGCCCCAGCATTTT
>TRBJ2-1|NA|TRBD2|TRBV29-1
CSVEVGTSGINEQFF
TGCAGCGTTGAAGTGGGGACTAGCGGGATTAATGAGCAGTTCTTC
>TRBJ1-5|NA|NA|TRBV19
CATSDSHQNQPQHF
TGTGCCACCTCCGACAGCCACCAAAATCAGCCCCAGCATTTT
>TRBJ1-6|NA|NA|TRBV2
CASSDSGNSPLHF
TGTGCCAGCAGTGATTCGGGAAATTCACCCCTCCACTTT
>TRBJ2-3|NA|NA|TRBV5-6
CASSWGKADTQYF
TGTGCCAGCAGCTGGGGCAAGGCAGATACGCAGTATTTT
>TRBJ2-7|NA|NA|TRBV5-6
CASSPQIHSYEQYF
TGTGCCAGCAGCCCTCAGATCCACTCCTACGAGCAGTACTTC
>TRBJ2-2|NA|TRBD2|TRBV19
CASSIIGRGTGELFF
TGTGCCAGTAGTATAATTGGGCGGGGGACCGGGGAGCTGTTTTTT
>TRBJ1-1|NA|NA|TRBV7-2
CASSLWWGGNTEAFF
TGTGCCAGCAGCTTATGGTGGGGGGGGAACACTGAAGCTTTCTTT
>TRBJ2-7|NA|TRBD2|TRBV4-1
CASSQDLAGNLREQYF
TGCGCCAGCAGCCAAGATCTAGCGGGTAACCTACGAGAGCAGTACTTC
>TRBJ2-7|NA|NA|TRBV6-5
CASSPPSSYEQYF
TGTGCCAGCAGCCCCCCGAGTAGCTACGAGCAGTACTTC
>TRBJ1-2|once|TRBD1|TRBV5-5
CASRTQRGLGYGYTF
TGTGCCAGCAGGACCCAGAGGGGGCTAGGCTATGGCTACACCTTC
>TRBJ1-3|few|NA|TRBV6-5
CASAGRAGNTIYF
TGTGCCAGCGCAGGCAGGGCAGGAAACACCATATATTTT
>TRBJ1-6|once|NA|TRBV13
CASSLDTNSPLHF
TGTGCCAGCAGCTTGGACACGAATTCACCCCTCCACTTT
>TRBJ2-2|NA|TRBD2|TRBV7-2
CASSFPAGGPGTGELFF
TGTGCCAGCAGCTTTCCAGCGGGAGGGCCGGGTACCGGGGAGCTGTTTTTT
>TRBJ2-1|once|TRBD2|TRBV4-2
CASSQEGLAYNEQFF
TGTGCCAGCAGCCAAGAGGGACTAGCCTACAATGAGCAGTTCTTC
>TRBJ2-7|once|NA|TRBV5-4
CASSLGGKTYEQYF
TGTGCCAGCAGCTTGGGTGGTAAGACTTACGAGCAGTACTTC
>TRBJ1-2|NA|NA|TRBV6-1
CASSETQGRNGYTF
TGTGCCAGCAGTGAAACACAGGGACGGAATGGCTACACCTTC
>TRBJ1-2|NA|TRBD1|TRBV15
CATSRDGQGYGYTF
TGTGCCACCAGCAGAGACGGACAGGGATATGGCTACACCTTC
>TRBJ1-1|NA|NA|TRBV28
CASSFSRGTEAFF
TGTGCCAGCAGTTTTTCCCGGGGCACTGAAGCTTTCTTT